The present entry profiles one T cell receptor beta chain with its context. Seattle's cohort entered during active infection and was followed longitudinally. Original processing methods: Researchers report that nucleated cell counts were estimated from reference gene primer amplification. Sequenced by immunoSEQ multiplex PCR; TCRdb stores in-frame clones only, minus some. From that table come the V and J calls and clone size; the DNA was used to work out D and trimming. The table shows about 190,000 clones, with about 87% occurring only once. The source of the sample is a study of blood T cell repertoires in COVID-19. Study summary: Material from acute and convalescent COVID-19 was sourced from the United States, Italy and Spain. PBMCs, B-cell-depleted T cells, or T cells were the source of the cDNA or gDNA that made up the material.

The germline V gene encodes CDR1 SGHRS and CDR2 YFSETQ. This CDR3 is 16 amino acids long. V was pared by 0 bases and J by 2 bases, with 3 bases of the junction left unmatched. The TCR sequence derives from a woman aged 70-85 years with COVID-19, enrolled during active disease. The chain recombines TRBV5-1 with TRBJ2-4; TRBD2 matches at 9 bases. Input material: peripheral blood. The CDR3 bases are TGCGCCAGCAGCTTGGATCTAGCGGGAACCAAAAACATTCAGTACTTC. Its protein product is CASSLDLAGTKNIQYF.